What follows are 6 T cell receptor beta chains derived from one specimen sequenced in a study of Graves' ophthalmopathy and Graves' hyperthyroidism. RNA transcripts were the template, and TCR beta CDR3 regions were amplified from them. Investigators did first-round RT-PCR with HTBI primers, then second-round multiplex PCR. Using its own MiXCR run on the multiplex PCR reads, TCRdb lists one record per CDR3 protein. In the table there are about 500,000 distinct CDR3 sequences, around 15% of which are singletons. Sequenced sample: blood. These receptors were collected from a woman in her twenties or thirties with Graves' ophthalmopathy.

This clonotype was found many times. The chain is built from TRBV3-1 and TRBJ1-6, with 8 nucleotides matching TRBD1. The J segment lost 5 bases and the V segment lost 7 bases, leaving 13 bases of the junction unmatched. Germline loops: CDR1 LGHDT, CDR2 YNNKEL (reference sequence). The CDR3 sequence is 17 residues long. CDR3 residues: CASTPSLGQGDNSPLHF. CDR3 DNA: TGTGCCAGCACCCCAAGCTTAGGACAGGGAGATAATTCACCCCTCCACTTT.

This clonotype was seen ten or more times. The CDR3 loop reads CASSLPNSAETQYF. CDR3 DNA: TGTGCCAGCAGCTTGCCGAATAGCGCAGAGACCCAGTACTTC. The chain joins TRBV6-2 or TRBV6-3 to TRBJ2-5, with D possibly being TRBD2 (5 bases). CDR1 and CDR2 (germline): MNHEY, SVGEGT. Trimming pared 6 bases from V and 4 bases from J, leaving 15 bases between. The CDR3 covers 14 residues.

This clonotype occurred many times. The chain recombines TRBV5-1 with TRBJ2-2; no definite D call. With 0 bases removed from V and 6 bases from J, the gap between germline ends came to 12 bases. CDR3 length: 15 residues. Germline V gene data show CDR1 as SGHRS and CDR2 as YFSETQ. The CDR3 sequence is CASSLGSYWSGELFF. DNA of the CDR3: TGCGCCAGCAGCTTGGGATCATACTGGTCCGGGGAGCTGTTTTTT.

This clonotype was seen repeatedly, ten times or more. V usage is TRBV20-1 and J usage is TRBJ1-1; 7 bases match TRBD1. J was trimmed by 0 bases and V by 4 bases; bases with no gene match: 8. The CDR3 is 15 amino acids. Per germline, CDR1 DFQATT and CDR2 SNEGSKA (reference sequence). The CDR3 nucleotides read TGCAGTGCTACCGACAGGGAGATAATGAACACTGAAGCTTTCTTT. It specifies CSATDREIMNTEAFF.

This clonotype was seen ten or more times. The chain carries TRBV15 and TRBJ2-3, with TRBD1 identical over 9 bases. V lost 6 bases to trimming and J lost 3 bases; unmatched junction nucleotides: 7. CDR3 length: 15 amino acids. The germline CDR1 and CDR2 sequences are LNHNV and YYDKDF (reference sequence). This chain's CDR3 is CATRAGQGSTDTQYF. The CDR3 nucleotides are TGTGCCACCAGGGCGGGACAGGGATCGACAGATACGCAGTATTTT. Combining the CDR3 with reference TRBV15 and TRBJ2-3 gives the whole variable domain DAMVIQNPRYQVTQFGKPVTLSCSQTLNHNVMYWYQQKSSQAPKLLFHYYDKDFNNEADTPDNFQSRRPNTSFCFLDIRSPGLGDTAMYLCATRAGQGSTDTQYFGPGTRLTVL.

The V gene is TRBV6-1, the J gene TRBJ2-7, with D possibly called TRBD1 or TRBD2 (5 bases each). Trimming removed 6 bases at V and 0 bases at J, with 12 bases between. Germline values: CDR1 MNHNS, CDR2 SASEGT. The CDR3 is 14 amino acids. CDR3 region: CASRSGTDSYEQYF. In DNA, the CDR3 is TGTGCCAGCAGATCCGGGACGGACTCCTACGAGCAGTACTTC.